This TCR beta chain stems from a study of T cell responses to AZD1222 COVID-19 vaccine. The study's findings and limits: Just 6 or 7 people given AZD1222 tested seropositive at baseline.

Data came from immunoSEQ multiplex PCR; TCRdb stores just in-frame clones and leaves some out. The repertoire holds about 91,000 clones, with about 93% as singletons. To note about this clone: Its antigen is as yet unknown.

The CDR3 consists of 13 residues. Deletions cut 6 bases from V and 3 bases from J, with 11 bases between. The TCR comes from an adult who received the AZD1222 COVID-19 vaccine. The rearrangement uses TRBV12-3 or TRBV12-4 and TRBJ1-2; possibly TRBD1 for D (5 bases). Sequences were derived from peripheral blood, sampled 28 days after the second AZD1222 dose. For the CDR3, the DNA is TGTGCCAGCAGCCTGGGACTGTACTATGGCTACACCTTC. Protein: CASSLGLYYGYTF.